These 11 T cell receptor beta chains were sequenced from one sample in a study of blood T cell repertoires in COVID-19. Generated by immunoSEQ multiplex PCR, the TCRdb table keeps only in-frame clones and is missing some. The sample includes some 250,000 clones, 88% of them seen just once. Sequencing was carried out using peripheral blood. These receptors all stem from a woman younger than 45 with acute or convalescent COVID-19.

This sequence joins TRBV7-8 and TRBJ2-7; D possibly corresponds to TRBD2 (6 bases). V was cut by 5 bases and J by 5 bases, with 19 bases left in between. The germline V gene has CDR1 SGHVS and CDR2 FQNEAQ. The CDR3 has 15 amino acids. The CDR3 loop is CASSVRLFRGDEQYF. DNA of the CDR3: TGTGCCAGCAGCGTAAGACTATTCCGCGGGGACGAGCAGTACTTC.

The chain recombines TRBV7-6 with TRBJ2-3; possible D gene TRBD1, 8 bases. This CDR3 comprises 16 residues. Trimming cost V 1 base and J 6 bases, with 17 bases left between them. Germline-derived CDR1 and CDR2 are SGHVS and FNYEAQ. CDR3 sequence: CASSLGTGQLADTQYF. CDR3 nucleotides: TGTGCCAGCAGCTTAGGGACAGGGCAACTAGCGGATACGCAGTATTTT.

This chain uses TRBV30 with TRBJ1-1; no clear D gene. The CDR3 has 14 residues. The germline V and J ends were trimmed by 0 bases and 5 bases, with 13 bases remaining between them. The germline gives CDR1 GTSNPN, CDR2 SVGIG (reference sequence). The CDR3 sequence: CAWSVPRVGTEAFF. Written as DNA, the CDR3 is TGTGCCTGGAGTGTACCGAGGGTCGGGACTGAAGCTTTCTTT.

This chain links TRBV5-4 with TRBJ2-2; 7 nucleotides line up with TRBD1. V lost 4 bases and J lost 7; bases outside the gene matches: 4. The CDR3 is 13 residues long. Germline values: CDR1 SGHNT, CDR2 YYREEE (reference sequence). This CDR3 is CASSIQGFGELFF. CDR3 nucleotide sequence: TGTGCCAGCAGCATACAGGGGTTCGGGGAGCTGTTTTTT.

This clone has a single count. The chain carries TRBV5-4 and TRBJ2-2; 13 bases map to TRBD2. The CDR3 is made up of 17 amino acids. V was clipped by 4 bases and J by 0 bases; unmatched bases: 3. Germline CDR1 and CDR2: SGHNT and YYREEE (reference sequence). The CDR3 coding sequence is TGTGCCAGCAGCGACGGACTAGCGGGAGCGAACACCGGGGAGCTGTTTTTT. Encoded protein: CASSDGLAGANTGELFF.

The rearrangement links TRBV30 to TRBJ2-1; the D gene is possibly TRBD2 (6 bases). V gave up 4 bases and J gave up 7 bases, with 14 bases separating them. The germline V gene has CDR1 GTSNPN and CDR2 SVGIG (reference sequence). This CDR3 has 13 residues. The CDR3 region is CAWISSGANEQFF. As DNA, the CDR3 is TGTGCCTGGATCTCTTCGGGAGCGAATGAGCAGTTCTTC.

The rearrangement links TRBV29-1 to TRBJ1-5; TRBD1 agrees at 9 bases. CDR1 SQVTM and CDR2 ANQGSEA come from the germline V gene. After removal of 6 bases from V and 4 bases from J, the junction contained 4 bases not matched to a gene. The CDR3 loop spans 13 amino acids. The CDR3 region is CSVSGTGNQPQHF. CDR3 bases: TGCAGCGTGTCCGGGACAGGGAATCAGCCCCAGCATTTT.

The chain recombines TRBV2 with TRBJ2-3, with a tentative D call TRBD2 (6 bases). Germline CDR1 and CDR2: SNHLY and FYNNEI. V lost 5 bases to trimming and J lost 5 bases, with 14 bases between them. CDR3 length: 14 residues. CDR3 amino acids: CASSWGAGGDTQYF. The CDR3 coding sequence is TGTGCCAGCAGTTGGGGAGCCGGGGGAGATACGCAGTATTTT.

The rearrangement links TRBV7-8 to TRBJ1-2; D perhaps matches TRBD1 (5 bases). The V gene lost 5 bases and the J gene lost 0 bases, with 7 bases spanning the gap. CDR3 size: 13 residues. CDR1 and CDR2 (germline): SGHVS, FQNEAQ. CDR3 in DNA: TGTGCCAGCAGCGAGACAGCTAACTATGGCTACACCTTC. This encodes CASSETANYGYTF.

The chain couples TRBV6-5 to TRBJ2-7; 11 bases are a match to TRBD2. Germline values: CDR1 MNHEY, CDR2 SVGAGI. The length of the CDR3 is 16 residues. V lost 0 bases to trimming and J lost 3 bases; unmatched junction nucleotides: 4. CDR3 region: CASSYSMGTSGYEQYF. DNA of the CDR3: TGTGCCAGCAGTTACTCGATGGGGACTAGCGGCTACGAGCAGTACTTC.

This clone was counted once. The J gene is TRBJ1-5, the V gene TRBV21-1; the table calls TRBD1, which could not be checked here. TRBV21-1 is a known pseudogene. CDR3 length: 14 residues. The CDR3, as DNA: TGTGCCAGCAGCAACCCCACAGCTAATCAGCCCCAGCATTTT. Protein sequence: CASSNPTANQPQHF.